Listed here are 3 T cell receptor beta chains from one sample, sequenced in a study of robustness of blood B and T cell sequencing. A 5' template-switch oligo added a universal priming site during cDNA synthesis. A 12-nucleotide random UMI in the template-switch oligo labeled every cDNA molecule. Each CDR3 protein is one row after TCRdb ran MiXCR on the PCR reads. The table records several thousand distinct CDR3 sequences, approximately 50% of them present only once. mRNA, not genomic DNA, served as the source for TCR beta repertoires. Source material: peripheral blood. The origin of the receptors is a human donor in good health.

Only one count was recorded for this clonotype. The rearrangement links TRBV5-1 to TRBJ2-1, with 9 bases aligning to TRBD2. Germline assignment: CDR1 SGHRS and CDR2 YFSETQ. This CDR3 is 15 amino acids long. Losses at the gene ends were 0 bases for V and 4 bases for J; bases not matched to a gene: 2. The CDR3 is CASSLGLAGYNEQFF. CDR3 nucleotides: TGCGCCAGCAGCTTGGGTCTAGCGGGGTACAATGAGCAGTTCTTC.

The genes are TRBV6-5 and TRBJ1-2; D perhaps matches TRBD1 (5 bases). V lost 5 bases and J 4 bases, leaving 8 bases between the germline ends. The germline gives CDR1 MNHEY, CDR2 SVGAGI. The CDR3 has 12 residues. The CDR3 here is CASSTQGYGYTF. CDR3 coding DNA: TGTGCCAGCAGTACTCAGGGCTATGGCTACACCTTC.

This clonotype has only a few counts. The chain carries TRBV2 and TRBJ2-3; 8 bases match TRBD2. Germline CDR1 is SNHLY and CDR2 is FYNNEI. With 4 bases clipped from V and 3 bases from J, the junction kept 9 bases outside the gene matches. The CDR3 consists of 16 residues. In nucleotides, the CDR3 is TGTGCCAGCAGTGCTCGACTAGCGAGGGGGACAGATACGCAGTATTTT. It specifies CASSARLARGTDTQYF.